A selection of T cell receptor beta chains follows, all from one sample in a study of blood T cell repertoires in COVID-19. The data were produced by immunoSEQ multiplex PCR, yet TCRdb's version contains in-frame clones alone and is incomplete. This table has a few hundred thousand clones, roughly nine tenths appearing once. Sequencing was done on a sample of PBMCs or T cells enriched from blood (not recorded which). These receptors all come from a woman aged 25 to 39 who had recovered from COVID-19. CDR3s include the opening cysteine and the closing phenylalanine or tryptophan. A D gene is named only where the DNA matches it firmly. Some rows have no size entry. The others give once, few or many, or a class for an expanded clone.

TRBV2	.	TRBJ1-1	.	TGTGCCAGCAGTGACTCAGGGGTTGACACTGAAGCTTTCTTT	CASSDSGVDTEAFF
TRBV29-1	.	TRBJ1-4	.	TGCAGCGGGGGCAGAGTGAATGAAAAACTGTTTTTT	CSGGRVNEKLFF
TRBV20-1	.	TRBJ1-1	TRBD1	TGCAGTGCTAGTAGGGGGACAGGGTGGATGAACACTGAAGCTTTCTTT	CSASRGTGWMNTEAFF
TRBV2	.	TRBJ1-3	.	TGTGCCAGCAGTGAACAGGGTAACACCATATATTTT	CASSEQGNTIYF
TRBV6-5	.	TRBJ1-5	TRBD1	TGTGCCAGCAGTCCCGGGACAGGAGGGCAGCCCCAGCATTTT	CASSPGTGGQPQHF
TRBV3-1/TRBV3-2	.	TRBJ1-1	.	TGTGCCAGCAGCCAAGATGCGGTGAACACTGAAGCTTTCTTT	CASSQDAVNTEAFF
TRBV29-1	.	TRBJ1-1	.	TGCAGCGTCACAGGATTAATGAACACTGAAGCTTTCTTT	CSVTGLMNTEAFF
TRBV28	.	TRBJ1-2	.	TGTGCCAGCGGCAAAGCTAACTATGGCTACACCTTC	CASGKANYGYTF
TRBV28	.	TRBJ2-4	.	TGTGCCAGCAGTTGGGCGAGGAGGGGGGGAACCAAAAACATTCAGTACTTC	CASSWARRGGTKNIQYF
TRBV28	.	TRBJ1-1	TRBD1	TGTGCCACAACGTCGGGACAGGAGGGGAACACTGAAGCTTTCTTT	CATTSGQEGNTEAFF
TRBV5-4	.	TRBJ2-7	TRBD2	TGTGCCAGCAGCTTGGCGACTAGCGGGGCTACCTACGAGCAGTACTTC	CASSLATSGATYEQYF
TRBV3-1/TRBV3-2	.	TRBJ2-1	.	TGTGCCAGCAGCGCAACGGGGATCTACAATGAGCAGTTCTTC	CASSATGIYNEQFF
TRBV25-1	.	TRBJ2-7	.	TGTGCCAGCAGTGAATCCCACAGATCCTACGAGCAGTACTTC	CASSESHRSYEQYF
TRBV25-1	.	TRBJ1-1	TRBD1	TGTGCCAGCAGTTGGACAGGGGACGAAGCTTTCTTT	CASSWTGDEAFF
TRBV5-5	.	TRBJ2-6	.	TGTGCCAGCAGCCAAAACGTAGACAGAGTCTCTGGGGCCAACGTCCTGACTTTC	CASSQNVDRVSGANVLTF
TRBV28	.	TRBJ2-7	TRBD2	TGTGCCAGCAGTTTAGTTTTAACTAGCGGGGGGACCTACGAGCAGTACTTC	CASSLVLTSGGTYEQYF
TRBV5-5	.	TRBJ1-5	TRBD1	TGTGCCAGCAGCTTTGACAGGGGGAGCAATCAGCCCCAGCATTTT	CASSFDRGSNQPQHF
TRBV29-1	.	TRBJ1-1	.	TGCAGCGTAAACTGGGCAGCACCTCTTAACACTGAAGCTTTCTTT	CSVNWAAPLNTEAFF
TRBV11-2	once	TRBJ1-5	.	TGTGCCAGCAGCTTAAGGTCTGGGGGGGAACAGCCCCAGCATTTT	CASSLRSGGEQPQHF
TRBV29-1	.	TRBJ2-5	.	TGCAGCGTCCCGGGAATACGGGCGGAGACCCAGTACTTC	CSVPGIRAETQYF
TRBV27	.	TRBJ1-6	.	TGTGCCAGCAGTTCCCAATTAACAGCTGCCAACAACAATTCACCCCTCCACTTT	CASSSQLTAANNNSPLHF
TRBV7-9	.	TRBJ1-2	.	TGTGCCAGCAGCAAAAAGTACGAGGGCCTCGTGCAGGGCTACACCTTC	CASSKKYEGLVQGYTF
TRBV4-1	.	TRBJ2-2	.	TGCGCCAGCAGACCGGTGGGGGCCCCGAACACCGGGGAGCTGTTTTTT	CASRPVGAPNTGELFF
TRBV24-1	once	TRBJ2-3	.	TGTGCCACCAGTGATTTCGGGCAGGGGGGCGCATCAGATACGCAGTATTTT	CATSDFGQGGASDTQYF
TRBV7-8	.	TRBJ2-1	TRBD2	TGTGCCAGCAGCTCCGGGCGGGGGACTAGCGGGAGGGCACTTAGGAATGAGCAGTTCTTC	CASSSGRGTSGRALRNEQFF
TRBV6-5	.	TRBJ1-1	TRBD1	TGTGCCAGCATTCGACAGGGCAGAGCTTTCTTT	CASIRQGRAFF
TRBV7-9	.	TRBJ1-2	TRBD1	TGTGCCAGCAGCTTGAGGCAGGGGGATTTCTATGGCTACACCTTC	CASSLRQGDFYGYTF
TRBV20-1	few	TRBJ1-5	.	TGCAGTGCTAGTAAGGATACGGGGACACTCAATCAGCCCCAGCATTTT	CSASKDTGTLNQPQHF
TRBV7-2	.	TRBJ2-5	.	TGTGCCAGCAGCTTACAGAATCAAGAGACCCAGTACTTC	CASSLQNQETQYF
TRBV3-1/TRBV3-2	.	TRBJ1-1	TRBD1	TGTGCCAGCAGCCACTTGACAGGGACTGAAGCTTTCTTT	CASSHLTGTEAFF
TRBV9	.	TRBJ2-3	TRBD1	TGTGCCAGCCGGGACAGGGACACAGATACGCAGTATTTT	CASRDRDTDTQYF
TRBV13	.	TRBJ1-1	.	TGTGCCAGCAGTTTTTTTGCAGTAATGAACACTGAAGCTTTCTTT	CASSFFAVMNTEAFF
TRBV3-1/TRBV3-2	.	TRBJ2-2	.	TGTGCCAGCAGCCAAGTCCCAGGGGACGTCGGGGAGCTGTTTTTT	CASSQVPGDVGELFF
TRBV28	.	TRBJ1-5	TRBD1	TGTGCCAGCACCACCGGGACAGGGGTCCGATTGTCCCAGCATTTT	CASTTGTGVRLSQHF
TRBV7-9	.	TRBJ2-2	.	TGTGCCAGCAGTCCCCCGAGACGGCCGGGCACCGGGGAGCTGTTTTTT	CASSPPRRPGTGELFF
TRBV28	.	TRBJ1-4	.	TGTGCCAGCAGTTTATCTGGCTACTATAATGAAAAACTGTTTTTT	CASSLSGYYNEKLFF
TRBV2	.	TRBJ2-3	.	TGTGCCAGCAGTGACCCTCTGGCCGCAGATACGCAGTATTTT	CASSDPLAADTQYF
TRBV11-1	.	TRBJ2-7	TRBD1	TGTGCCAGCAGCCCGGGACAGGGGATCTACGAGCAGTACTTC	CASSPGQGIYEQYF
TRBV19	.	TRBJ1-5	.	TGTGCCAGTAGTATTGGTGGGGCCGTGGGCAATCAGCCCCAGCATTTT	CASSIGGAVGNQPQHF
TRBV7-9	.	TRBJ1-1	.	TGTGCCAGCACTCGGGAGATCGGCACTGAAGCTTTCTTT	CASTREIGTEAFF
TRBV4-3	.	TRBJ1-6	TRBD1	TGCGCCAGCAGCCCAGCCCCCGAGACAGGGGGCATTAATTCACCCCTCCACTTT	CASSPAPETGGINSPLHF
TRBV2	.	TRBJ2-3	.	TGTGCCAGCTCTCGAGAGTACACAGATACGCAGTATTTT	CASSREYTDTQYF
TRBV12-5	.	TRBJ1-1	TRBD1	TGTGCTAGTGGTTCCTGGGACAGGACAATCTTGAACACTGAAGCTTTCTTT	CASGSWDRTILNTEAFF
TRBV9	.	TRBJ1-4	TRBD1	TGTGCCAGCAGCACACGGACAGGCGGAGCAACTAATGAAAAACTGTTTTTT	CASSTRTGGATNEKLFF
TRBV2	.	TRBJ2-2	.	TGTGCCAGCAGCAGGTCCGGGGAGCTGTTTTTT	CASSRSGELFF
TRBV9	.	TRBJ2-2	.	TGTGCCAGCAGCCCCCGGGAGGGGGCCAGGACCGGGGAGCTGTTTTTT	CASSPREGARTGELFF
TRBV5-5	.	TRBJ2-1	TRBD2	TGTGCCAGCAGCTTGATGGTGGCGGGGGGGCCCTACAATGAGCAGTTCTTC	CASSLMVAGGPYNEQFF
TRBV4-3	many	TRBJ2-3	.	TGCGCCAGCAGCCAAGATCGGTTAGGGGGACCTAGCACAGATACGCAGTATTTT	CASSQDRLGGPSTDTQYF
TRBV30	.	TRBJ2-7	TRBD2	TGTGCCTGGAGTGTGGGACTATCAGCCTACGAGCAGTACTTC	CAWSVGLSAYEQYF
TRBV11-2	.	TRBJ1-6	TRBD1	TGTGCCAGCAGCCTAACCGGGACAGGGCATAATTCACCCCTCCACTTT	CASSLTGTGHNSPLHF
TRBV7-3	.	TRBJ2-1	TRBD2	TGTGCCAGCAGGAGCCGAGGCGGGAGCTCCTACAATGAGCAGTTCTTC	CASRSRGGSSYNEQFF
TRBV2	.	TRBJ2-4	.	TGTGCCAGCCGGTTTCGGGACAACGGCCACATTCAGTACTTC	CASRFRDNGHIQYF
TRBV10-3	.	TRBJ1-2	.	TGTGCCAGCACCGGGACAACTAATTATGGCTACACCTTC	CASTGTTNYGYTF
TRBV4-2	.	TRBJ1-3	TRBD1	TGTGCCAGCAGCCAATCGACAGGGAGTCCTGGAAACACCATATATTTT	CASSQSTGSPGNTIYF
TRBV7-2	.	TRBJ1-2	.	TGTGCCAGCAGCTTAGCGGCAGGGGATGGCTACACCTTC	CASSLAAGDGYTF